Shown below are 9 T cell receptor beta chains from a single sample sequenced in a study of read filtering for tumor transcriptome and immune sequencing. Molecular barcoded adaptors covering alpha/delta and beta/gamma chains were used on roughly 370 ng RNA. Each CDR3 protein gets one entry after TCRdb re-called the reads with MiXCR. Of 85,000 to 100,000 distinct CDR3 sequences listed, roughly 21% were seen once; the top ten hold roughly 11%. What was sequenced was a population of CD138-negative cells sorted from bone marrow. These receptors originate from a donor aged 40 or over with multiple myeloma.

This clonotype has more than one count but fewer than ten. This chain connects TRBV7-9 to TRBJ1-2; D remains unclear. The CDR3 contains 13 residues. Trimming took 7 bases from V and 4 from J, leaving 13 bases between them. Germline V gene data show CDR1 as SEHNR and CDR2 as FQNEAQ (reference sequence). The CDR3 sequence: CASNPQGPYGYTF. CDR3 in DNA: TGTGCCAGCAACCCACAAGGGCCCTATGGCTACACCTTC.

Ten or more counts support this clonotype. This rearrangement joins TRBV19 to TRBJ1-5; D uncertain. CDR3 length equals 13 residues. V was trimmed by 7 bases and J by 3 bases, leaving 10 bases between them. Germline V gene data show CDR1 as LNHDA and CDR2 as SQIVND (reference sequence). The CDR3 is CASTPTHNQPQHF. The DNA for the CDR3 is TGTGCCAGTACCCCGACTCACAATCAGCCCCAGCATTTT. The full variable domain, with the rest looked up from reference TRBV19 and TRBJ1-5, is DGGITQSPKYLFRKEGQNVTLSCEQNLNHDAMYWYRQDPGQGLRLIYYSQIVNDFQKGDIAEGYSVSREKKESFPLTVTSAQKNPTAFYLCASTPTHNQPQHFGDGTRLSIL.

This clonotype was counted many times. J is TRBJ1-5 and V is TRBV28; D ambiguous. CDR1 MDHEN and CDR2 SYDVKM come from the germline V gene. This CDR3 has 13 amino acids. The V and J ends lost 2 bases and 3 bases respectively, with 5 bases between them. As DNA, the CDR3 is TGTGCCAGCAGTTTAGTAAACAATCAGCCCCAGCATTTT. It yields the protein CASSLVNNQPQHF.

This clonotype was seen at least ten times. The CDR3 DNA reads as TGCAGCGTTGAAGATAAAGGCGGTAGCGGGGGGAAAGAGACCCAGTACTTC. This encodes CSVEDKGGSGGKETQYF. This chain uses TRBV29-1 with TRBJ2-5, with TRBD2 matching over 10 bases. This CDR3 is 17 amino acids long. Trimming took 0 bases from V and 3 from J; bases not matched to a gene: 10. Per the germline V gene, CDR1 is SQVTM and CDR2 is ANQGSEA.

This clonotype has a count of ten or more. The V and J genes are TRBV5-1 and TRBJ1-1; no firm D call. Per the germline V gene, CDR1 is SGHRS and CDR2 is YFSETQ. The germline V and J ends were trimmed by 5 bases and 0 bases, with 8 bases remaining between them. The CDR3 consists of 13 residues. CDR3 sequence: CASSNRVNTEAFF. The CDR3 DNA follows: TGCGCCAGCAGTAACAGAGTGAACACTGAAGCTTTCTTT.

This clonotype has just one count. The chain carries TRBV28 and TRBJ1-2, with D unresolved. This CDR3 is 14 amino acids long. Germline V lookup: CDR1 MDHEN, CDR2 SYDVKM. V was clipped by 6 bases and J by 0 bases, with 11 bases between them. CDR3 residues: CASRDLTANYGYTF. The CDR3, as DNA: TGTGCCAGCAGGGATTTAACAGCTAACTATGGCTACACCTTC.

This clonotype was recorded many times. The genes are TRBV12-3 or TRBV12-4 and TRBJ1-2; weak D call: TRBD1 (5 bases). The CDR3 consists of 14 residues. Trimming shortened V by 3 bases and J by 3 bases, and 11 bases separated the two germline ends. Here the CDR3 reads CASSLGRDYYGYTF. Written as DNA, the CDR3 is TGTGCCAGCAGTTTGGGCAGGGATTACTATGGCTACACCTTC.

This clonotype was seen only a few times. The rearrangement uses TRBV5-1 and TRBJ2-7; 12 nucleotides match TRBD2. J was trimmed by 2 bases and V by 0 bases; bases with no gene match: 6. This CDR3 has 17 amino acids. Germline loops: CDR1 SGHRS, CDR2 YFSETQ. The CDR3 DNA sequence: TGCGCCAGCAGCTTGGGGCTAGCGGGGGGGCTCGCCTACGAGCAGTACTTC. It codes for CASSLGLAGGLAYEQYF.

This clonotype was observed at least ten times. The chain uses TRBV7-9 and TRBJ1-6; TRBD1 agrees at 7 bases. V dropped 5 bases and J dropped 7; count of bases not matched to a gene: 8. The germline CDR1 and CDR2 sequences are SEHNR and FQNEAQ (reference sequence). This CDR3 region has 15 residues. The CDR3 region is CASSPGTAKNSPLHF. As DNA, the CDR3 is TGTGCCAGCAGCCCGGGGACAGCAAAGAATTCACCCCTCCACTTT. The whole variable domain, filled in from reference TRBV7-9 and TRBJ1-6, reads DTGVSQNPRHKITKRGQNVTFRCDPISEHNRLYWYRQTLGQGPEFLTYFQNEAQLEKSRLLSDRFSAERPKGSFSTLEIQRTEQGDSAMYLCASSPGTAKNSPLHFGNGTRLTVT.